The sequence of this TCR beta chain was determined in a study of cytomegalovirus exposure and HLA in healthy donors. Germline V gene data show CDR1 as SSHAT and CDR2 as FNYEAQ (reference sequence). The CDR3 length is 16 residues. V was shortened by 2 bases and J by 5 bases, with 19 bases between the two germline ends. It was with 60 Vbeta and 13 Jbeta primers that the PCR ran. Data came from immunoSEQ multiplex PCR; TCRdb stores just in-frame clones and leaves some out. Counted here are around 160,000 clones, 79% occurring once; the ten biggest clones make up about 6.9%. The J gene is TRBJ2-7, the V gene TRBV7-7; a weak D match, TRBD1 (5 bases). The specimen was PBMCs. This receptor was identified in a middle-aged woman in good health and CMV-seropositive. CDR3 in DNA: TGTGCCAGCAGCTTACAGTGGACACCGGGCATCCACGAGCAGTACTTC. It is translated as CASSLQWTPGIHEQYF.